This T cell receptor (beta chain) was recovered during a study of regulatory T cells in long-lasting Graves disease. Broader study findings: Persistent disease samples used TRBV28, TRBJ1-2 and TRBJ2-5 preferentially.

Worth noting for this clonotype: Its antigen is still unknown.

In building TCR beta libraries, iRepertoire HTBI primers were used together with Arm-PCR of CDR3 regions. In TCRdb, the multiplex PCR reads were re-called with MiXCR into one record per CDR3 protein. The sample comprises 500,000 to 800,000 distinct CDR3 sequences, about 30% of which are singletons, and around 42% rests with the top ten. Germline-derived CDR1 and CDR2 are MNHEY and SVGAGI. The V and J ends lost 6 bases and 2 bases respectively, with 14 bases between them. The CDR3 runs to 15 residues. Time point meaning: persistent/refractory GD, antithyroid drugs over 5 years with positive TRAb. There was RNA extracted from PBMCs, and the TCR library was made from it. Patients all came to the study from an endocrinology department in Xi'an, China.

Source: peripheral blood mononuclear cells (PBMCs), taken when the disease was refractory, from a patient treated with antithyroid drugs. This clonotype was obtained from a female donor with Graves disease. The chain couples TRBV6-5 to TRBJ1-3, with no clear D. The CDR3 loop is CASSYVPLAGNTIYF. For the CDR3, the DNA is TGTGCCAGCAGCTACGTCCCGCTGGCTGGAAACACCATATATTTT.